What follows are 32 T cell receptor beta chains derived from one specimen sequenced in a study of PD-L1 blockade in urothelial cancer. TCRdb's table, derived via immunoSEQ multiplex PCR, lists solely in-frame clones and lacks some. This table holds approximately 20,000 clones, more than 75% found once. Regarding time point: peripheral blood 6 weeks after treatment start. The sequences come from PBMCs, collected around atezolizumab (anti-PD-L1) treatment. These receptors were taken from a woman aged 55 to 70 with urothelial cancer.

The J gene is TRBJ2-1, the V gene TRBV7-2; D is unclear. This CDR3 region has 14 residues. From germline, CDR1 is SGHTA and CDR2 FQGNSA. The V gene lost 8 bases and the J gene lost 6 bases, with 17 bases spanning the gap. The CDR3 loop is CASSPAYYRNEQFF. CDR3 in DNA: TGTGCCAGCTCCCCCGCGTACTATCGCAATGAGCAGTTCTTC.

The chain links TRBV4-2 to TRBJ2-3; 10 bases map to TRBD2. The germline V gene encodes CDR1 LGHNA and CDR2 YNFKEQ. Trimming at V came to 0 bases and at J to 4 bases, leaving 10 bases not matched to a gene. The CDR3 contains 18 residues. The CDR3 bases are TGTGCCAGCAGCCAAGATAGCCGACTAGCGGGTATCTCAGATACGCAGTATTTT. This sequence encodes CASSQDSRLAGISDTQYF.

The chain uses TRBV19 and TRBJ1-1; 9 positions agree with TRBD1. The V gene end was trimmed by 5 bases and the J gene end by 4 bases; junction bases not matched to a gene: 11. Germline CDR1 is LNHDA and CDR2 is SQIVND (reference sequence). There are 16 residues in the CDR3. DNA of the CDR3: TGTGCCAGTAGTCAGAAGCCGACGACAGGGGGCACTGAAGCTTTCTTT. This sequence encodes CASSQKPTTGGTEAFF.

The chain links TRBV21-1 to TRBJ1-2; the table's TRBD1 call for D was not verified on the DNA. TRBV21-1 is a documented pseudogene. CDR3 length: 15 amino acids. Here the CDR3 DNA reads TGTGCCAGCAGCAGACAAGACCACACACGCTATGGCTACACCTTC. This sequence encodes CASSRQDHTRYGYTF.

The gene calls are TRBV7-2 and TRBJ2-1; the match to TRBD2 covers 10 bases. The CDR3 length is 16 residues. Losses at the gene ends were 7 bases for V and 6 bases for J; bases not matched to a gene: 12. Germline V gives CDR1 SGHTA, CDR2 FQGNSA. This chain's CDR3 is CASIPRSGRAINEQFF. The CDR3 nucleotides are TGTGCCAGCATCCCTAGAAGCGGGAGGGCTATCAATGAGCAGTTCTTC.

This clone was recorded only once. This chain joins TRBV27 and TRBJ2-7; 7 positions agree with TRBD1. V lost 6 bases to trimming and J lost 7 bases; unmatched junction nucleotides: 15. Germline V gene data show CDR1 as MNHEY and CDR2 as SMNVEV (reference sequence). CDR3 length: 15 residues. The CDR3 sequence: CASRPDRDIQGEQYF. CDR3 coding DNA: TGTGCCAGCAGACCCGACCGGGACATACAGGGGGAGCAGTACTTC.

This clone was observed once. CDR3 in amino acids: CASSSPSGGYTF. CDR3 in DNA: TGTGCCAGCAGCTCCCCCTCGGGGGGCTACACCTTC. The chain has TRBV11-2 and TRBJ1-2; D uncertain. The length of the CDR3 is 12 residues. V lost 4 bases and J lost 8, with 11 bases in between. CDR1 is SGHAT and CDR2 is FQNNGV in the germline V gene.

This clone has only one observation. The V and J genes are TRBV28 and TRBJ2-7; TRBD2 might be the D (6 bases). This CDR3 is built from 14 residues. Germline-derived CDR1 and CDR2 are MDHEN and SYDVKM. V dropped 4 bases and J dropped 0 bases, with 10 bases sitting between them. The CDR3 spells CASSWLARSYEQYF. CDR3 DNA: TGTGCCAGCAGTTGGCTAGCGCGCTCCTACGAGCAGTACTTC.

The chain is built from TRBV11-3 and TRBJ2-6, with 9 bases matching TRBD1. This CDR3 region has 16 residues. With 4 bases clipped from V and 2 bases from J, the junction kept 3 bases outside the gene matches. Germline CDR1 SGHNT, CDR2 YENEEA. This CDR3 reads CASSSYRGPGANVLTF. The CDR3 DNA reads as TGTGCCAGCAGCTCCTACAGGGGGCCTGGGGCCAACGTCCTGACTTTC.

The genes are TRBV29-1 and TRBJ2-7, with 7 bases identical to TRBD2. The CDR3 spans 14 residues. V lost 4 bases, J lost 0 bases, and 6 bases stayed unmatched. In germline, CDR1 is SQVTM, CDR2 ANQGSEA. In DNA form, the CDR3 reads TGCAGCGTTGGGCTACTAGCGAGCTCCTACGAGCAGTACTTC. It encodes CSVGLLASSYEQYF.

The CDR3 here is CASSIVQDAAYEQYF. For the CDR3, the DNA is TGTGCCAGTAGTATAGTACAGGACGCAGCCTACGAGCAGTACTTC. This chain uses TRBV19 with TRBJ2-7, with D possibly TRBD1 on 5 matching bases. The ends were cut back, 1 base at V and 2 bases at J, with 12 bases in the middle. Per the germline V gene, CDR1 is LNHDA and CDR2 is SQIVND (reference sequence). The CDR3 covers 15 residues.

The V and J genes are TRBV7-2 and TRBJ1-2, with D unresolved. Germline V gene data show CDR1 as SGHTA and CDR2 as FQGNSA. The CDR3 has 16 residues. V shed 2 bases and J shed 1 base, with 14 bases lying between them. The CDR3 sequence: CASSLSRQTFNYGYTF. The CDR3 bases are TGTGCCAGCAGCTTAAGTCGACAAACGTTTAACTATGGCTACACCTTC. Supplemented by reference TRBV7-2 and TRBJ1-2, the full variable domain reads GAGVSQSPSNKVTEKGKDVELRCDPISGHTALYWYRQSLGQGLEFLIYFQGNSAPDKSGLPSDRFSAERTGGSVSTLTIQRTQQEDSAVYLCASSLSRQTFNYGYTFGSGTRLTVV.

The chain has TRBV18 and TRBJ2-7; 7 positions agree with TRBD2. The CDR3 runs 16 residues. CDR1 KGHSH and CDR2 LQKENI come from the germline V gene. V shed 3 bases and J 0 bases; nucleotides not matched to a gene: 8. CDR3 in amino acids: CASSPLPPGGSYEQYF. The CDR3 nucleotides read TGTGCCAGCTCACCTTTACCCCCGGGGGGCTCCTACGAGCAGTACTTC.

This chain uses TRBV19 with TRBJ2-7, with 7 nucleotides matching TRBD1. Looked up from germline, CDR1 is LNHDA and CDR2 is SQIVND (reference sequence). The CDR3 is made up of 15 amino acids. The V segment lost 6 bases and the J segment 5 bases; nucleotides outside the gene matches: 13. The CDR3 region is CASSLLGTASNEQYF. Here the CDR3 DNA reads TGTGCCAGTAGCCTCTTGGGGACAGCTTCCAACGAGCAGTACTTC.

This clone appeared a single time. CDR3 residues: CASSLPGQGANYGYTF. CDR3 DNA sequence: TGTGCCAGCAGCTTGCCCGGACAGGGGGCTAACTATGGCTACACCTTC. This sequence joins TRBV5-6 and TRBJ1-2; TRBD1 matches at 10 bases. The junction had 3 bases not matched to a gene; V was cut back by 1 base and J by 0 bases. The CDR3 spans 16 residues. From germline, CDR1 is SGHDT and CDR2 YYEEEE. Using reference TRBV5-6 and TRBJ1-2 for the parts outside the CDR3, the full variable domain is DAGVTQSPTHLIKTRGQQVTLRCSPKSGHDTVSWYQQALGQGPQFIFQYYEEEERQRGNFPDRFSGHQFPNYSSELNVNALLLGDSALYLCASSLPGQGANYGYTFGSGTRLTVV.

The rearrangement uses TRBV11-2 and TRBJ2-3; TRBD2 agrees at 8 bases. This CDR3 is 14 amino acids long. V was clipped by 8 bases and J by 3 bases; unmatched bases: 7. CDR1 and CDR2 (germline): SGHAT, FQNNGV. The CDR3 loop is CASAPGLGTDTQYF. The CDR3 DNA reads TGTGCCAGCGCTCCGGGACTAGGAACAGATACGCAGTATTTT.

The chain joins TRBV18 to TRBJ1-3; 9 nucleotides line up with TRBD1. The CDR3 extends over 16 amino acids. V gave up 5 bases and J gave up 2 bases; unmatched junction bases: 7. The germline CDR1 and CDR2 sequences are KGHSH and LQKENI. The CDR3, as DNA: TGTGCCAGCTCATCCCGGGACAGGGTCCCTGGAAACACCATATATTTT. Residues: CASSSRDRVPGNTIYF.

This clone is medium-sized within its sample. The rearrangement uses TRBV19 and TRBJ1-5; 8 bases align to TRBD1. With V trimmed by 7 bases and J by 5 bases, 19 bases remained unmatched. Germline-derived CDR1 and CDR2 are LNHDA and SQIVND (reference sequence). The CDR3 has 18 amino acids. The CDR3 DNA is TGTGCCAGTACACACCTGGACAGGGATGGTTGGGACGATCAGCCCCAGCATTTT. Its translation is CASTHLDRDGWDDQPQHF.

The rearrangement joins TRBV7-9 to TRBJ1-2; 9 bases are a match to TRBD1. CDR3 length: 13 residues. Trimming removed 6 bases from V and 6 bases from J; junction bases left unmatched: 5. Per the germline V gene, CDR1 is SEHNR and CDR2 is FQNEAQ (reference sequence). The CDR3 loop is CASRLGQGDGYTF. The CDR3 bases are TGTGCCAGCAGACTGGGACAGGGAGATGGCTACACCTTC.

J is TRBJ1-1 and V is TRBV7-2; perhaps TRBD1 as D (6 bases). CDR1 SGHTA and CDR2 FQGNSA come from the germline V gene. The CDR3 covers 17 residues. Between the trimmed V and J ends, which lost 3 bases and 4 bases, there was a span of 21 bases. The CDR3 reads CASSLLSRGSLSTEAFF. In DNA form, the CDR3 reads TGTGCCAGCAGCTTGCTATCCAGGGGCAGCTTGAGCACTGAAGCTTTCTTT.

V is TRBV10-3 and J is TRBJ2-2; 11 nucleotides line up with TRBD1. Germline V gives CDR1 ENHRY, CDR2 SYGVKD. With V trimmed by 0 bases and J by 15 bases, 6 bases remained unmatched. This CDR3 has 14 amino acids. CDR3 DNA: TGTGCCATCAGTGAGTCCCCCCGGGACAGGGGGTTGTTTTTT. Encoded protein: CAISESPRDRGLFF.

The gene calls are TRBV19 and TRBJ2-7; TRBD1 matches 8 bases. This CDR3 has 14 residues. Germline CDR1 and CDR2: LNHDA and SQIVND (reference sequence). The V gene end was trimmed by 7 bases and the J gene end by 10 bases; junction bases not matched to a gene: 15. CDR3 amino acids: CASNPQGVPVPQYF. The CDR3 DNA sequence: TGTGCCAGTAACCCACAGGGGGTTCCTGTTCCTCAGTACTTC.

This chain links TRBV7-8 with TRBJ2-5; 13 bases align to TRBD2. After removal of 5 bases from V and 2 bases from J, the junction contained 5 bases not matched to a gene. This CDR3 is 16 amino acids long. Per the germline V gene, CDR1 is SGHVS and CDR2 is FQNEAQ. CDR3 nucleotides: TGTGCCAGCAGCGAACCGGGACTAGCGGGGCAAGAGACCCAGTACTTC. Translating gives CASSEPGLAGQETQYF.

This chain connects TRBV28 to TRBJ2-7; 9 positions agree with TRBD1. Germline V gene sequence: CDR1 MDHEN, CDR2 SYDVKM. This CDR3 contains 14 residues. V was pared by 4 bases and J by 3 bases, with 4 bases of the junction left unmatched. In nucleotides, the CDR3 is TGTGCCAGCAGTTCATACAGGGGGCTCTACGAGCAGTACTTC. Translated, it gives CASSSYRGLYEQYF.

CDR3 DNA: TGTGCCAGCAGCCAAAGCAGGGGGCCTACCTACGAGCAGTACTTC. The encoded protein is CASSQSRGPTYEQYF. This chain connects TRBV7-8 to TRBJ2-7; 8 bases line up with TRBD1. With V trimmed by 5 bases and J by 2 bases, 8 bases remained unmatched. This CDR3 spans 15 amino acids. Germline CDR1 is SGHVS and CDR2 is FQNEAQ.

As DNA, the CDR3 is TGCGCCAGCAGTGAGCCTCGCGGGACTAGCGCCGGGGAGCTGTTTTTT. The encoded protein is CASSEPRGTSAGELFF. The chain is built from TRBV10-2 and TRBJ2-2; 10 positions match TRBD2. Germline lookup yields CDR1 WSHSY and CDR2 SAAADI. Trimming cost V 2 bases and J 6 bases; bases outside gene matches: 6. The CDR3 extends over 16 amino acids.

This clone occurred once. This chain connects TRBV7-8 to TRBJ1-5, with D hard to call. From germline, CDR1 is SGHVS and CDR2 FQNEAQ. The CDR3 length is 14 residues. Trimming cost V 2 bases and J 2 bases, with 7 bases left between them. CDR3 nucleotides: TGTGCCAGCAGCTTACGCGGGGGCAATCAGCCCCAGCATTTT. This gives the protein CASSLRGGNQPQHF. The full variable domain, completed using reference TRBV7-8 and TRBJ1-5, is GAGVSQSPRYKVAKRGQDVALRCDPISGHVSLFWYQQALGQGPEFLTYFQNEAQLDKSGLPSDRFFAERPEGSVSTLKIQRTQQEDSAVYLCASSLRGGNQPQHFGDGTRLSIL.

The rearrangement joins TRBV18 to TRBJ1-6; 9 nucleotides match TRBD1. The junction had 4 bases not matched to a gene; V was cut back by 3 bases and J by 10 bases. In germline, CDR1 is KGHSH, CDR2 LQKENI. The CDR3 covers 14 residues. The CDR3 nucleotides read TGTGCCAGCTCACCGACAGGGGGAGAATCACCCCTCCACTTT. Its translation is CASSPTGGESPLHF.

The chain links TRBV19 to TRBJ2-1, with 9 bases identical to TRBD2. Germline V gene lookup returns CDR1 LNHDA and CDR2 SQIVND (reference sequence). This CDR3 comprises 16 residues. Trimming at V came to 4 bases and at J to 0 bases, leaving 4 bases not matched to a gene. The DNA for the CDR3 is TGTGCCAGTAGTAAGTTAGCGGGAGTCTCCTACAATGAGCAGTTCTTC. Protein product: CASSKLAGVSYNEQFF.

This chain connects TRBV29-1 to TRBJ2-2; D is uncertain. In germline, CDR1 is SQVTM, CDR2 ANQGSEA. The CDR3 has 14 amino acids. The V gene lost 4 bases and the J gene lost 0 bases, with 9 bases spanning the gap. The CDR3 sequence is CSVAVRPNTGELFF. The CDR3 nucleotides are TGCAGCGTTGCGGTCAGGCCGAACACCGGGGAGCTGTTTTTT.

Note on this clone: The junction does not match germline at one end; this may be a read error. The chain links TRBV4-2 to TRBJ2-7; D gene uncertain. Germline CDR1 reads LGHNA; CDR2 reads YNFKEQ. The length of the CDR3 is 12 residues. The DNA of the CDR3 is TGTGCCAGCAGCCAAGAGTACGGAGAAACCCAGTTC. Its translation: CASSQEYGETQF.

This rearrangement joins TRBV7-9 to TRBJ1-2; no definite D call. CDR3 length: 15 amino acids. Per germline, CDR1 SEHNR and CDR2 FQNEAQ (reference sequence). The V gene lost 5 bases and the J gene lost 4 bases, with 17 bases spanning the gap. DNA for the CDR3: TGTGCCAGCAGCGAGGAGGGATACCCTCGCTATGGCTACACCTTC. Translation gives CASSEEGYPRYGYTF. Full variable domain (missing parts from reference TRBV7-9 and TRBJ1-2): DTGVSQNPRHKITKRGQNVTFRCDPISEHNRLYWYRQTLGQGPEFLTYFQNEAQLEKSRLLSDRFSAERPKGSFSTLEIQRTEQGDSAMYLCASSEEGYPRYGYTFGSGTRLTVV.